This paragraph reports one T cell receptor (beta chain). The antigen it recognizes is unknown. Per-base qualities were not stored, and no clone one base away is much larger. This sample was included in a study of blood T cell repertoires in COVID-19 (dated by TCRdb to the early 2020s). Describing the broader study: The collaborator samples originated in the United States, Italy and Spain and spanned the acute and convalescent phases of COVID-19. The prospective study material was composed of cDNA or gDNA derived from T cells, B-cell-depleted T cells, or PBMCs. Subjects who had been exposed to COVID-19, were actively infected with it, or had recovered from it provided the deeply sampled blood TCRbeta repertoires that made up the dataset. A freely available public database, intended as a resource for researchers studying the immune response to SARS-CoV-2, is where the repertoires were released. Samples were obtained from the ongoing ImmuneRACE study (first 160 participants) and from approximately 1,200 subjects provided by 6 global collaborators. Sample metadata almost always included a de-identified subject ID, COVID-19 status, age in years and sex. Where available, HLA class I and class II types were obtained from metadata supplied by the sample provider rather than from assay-based typing.

TCRbeta CDR3 regions were amplified from genomic DNA using the immunoSEQ Assay, a bias-controlled multiplex PCR. The source study handled its data this way. Within the assay, amplification of reference gene primers was used to estimate how many nucleated cells each sample contained. To quantify the absolute abundance of each unique TCRbeta CDR3 rearrangement, sequence reads were collapsed and filtered. For each sample, productive Simpson clonality was calculated as the square root of Simpson's diversity index over productive rearrangements. In its TCRdb copy, this immuneACCESS table keeps in-frame sequences only and misses some clones. Where compared with another copy, unresolved V genes explain less than half of these, and the others have no known cause. Clone size and the V and J calls come from that table; the DNA yielded D and trimming. This sample is represented by about 320,000 clones; roughly 88% of them were singletons. Of the sample, 1.5% to 2% is held by the ten largest clones.

Study-wide conclusions, independent of this receptor: The amount of clinical and demographic metadata varied by source and participant and was provided uncurated.

The collaborating institutions used their own protocols to collect whole blood in K2EDTA tubes. Collaborator samples were shipped for TCRbeta analysis as frozen whole blood, isolated PBMCs, or DNA extracted from either sample type. CDR1 and CDR2 are read off the germline V gene as SGHRS and YFSETQ. The V end loses 4 bases and the J end loses 7 bases, and a stretch of 21 bases separates them. The CDR3, from cysteine to phenylalanine, totals 15 residues. Kept here is only the CDR3 DNA, which spans 45 bases and is read in frame from base 1. The clonotype was recovered from a woman aged 50 to 60 with acute or convalescent COVID-19. The sequenced material came from peripheral blood. In this chain, TRBV5-1 is recombined with TRBJ2-7, and the D gene may be TRBD2, 5 bases matching. The DNA sequence follows: TGCGCCAGCAGCGGCCCCCAACCGGGGTCGGGAGAGCAGTACTTC. Its protein reads: CASSGPQPGSGEQYF.